The 29 T cell receptor beta chains listed next were all sequenced from one sample in a study of cytomegalovirus exposure and HLA in healthy donors. Produced via immunoSEQ multiplex PCR; TCRdb's table is partial and in-frame only. This table has around 200,000 clones, about three quarters appearing once. Sequenced material: PBMCs. All receptors come from a woman in her twenties or thirties in good health and CMV-seronegative.

This clone was seen a single time. The rearrangement joins TRBV19 to TRBJ2-7; unclear D gene. CDR1 is LNHDA, CDR2 SQIVND, per germline (reference sequence). Between the trimmed V and J ends, which lost 3 bases and 2 bases, there was a span of 17 bases. The CDR3 has 16 residues. CDR3 nucleotide sequence: TGTGCCAGTAGTATTAACCGTGGTTCTATGACCTACGAGCAGTACTTC. Its translation: CASSINRGSMTYEQYF.

The chain joins TRBV5-6 to TRBJ1-1, with D possibly matching TRBD1 (5 bases). The CDR3 has 13 residues. V was cut by 4 bases and J by 5 bases, with 12 bases left in between. Germline assignment: CDR1 SGHDT and CDR2 YYEEEE. The CDR3 region has the DNA TGTGCCAGCAGCGCGGGGCGAGGGACTGAAGCTTTCTTT. Its translation: CASSAGRGTEAFF. Full variable domain (remainder filled in from reference TRBV5-6 and TRBJ1-1): DAGVTQSPTHLIKTRGQQVTLRCSPKSGHDTVSWYQQALGQGPQFIFQYYEEEERQRGNFPDRFSGHQFPNYSSELNVNALLLGDSALYLCASSAGRGTEAFFGQGTRLTVV.

This clone came up a few times. In the same sample, other DNA sequences code for this CDR3. This rearrangement joins TRBV28 to TRBJ2-7, with a possible D match to TRBD1 (6 bases). Trimming left V 3 bases short and J 2 bases short, with 8 bases between. The CDR3 sequence is 13 residues long. From germline, CDR1 is MDHEN and CDR2 SYDVKM. CDR3 amino acids: CASSLTGPYEQYF. CDR3 nucleotides: TGTGCCAGCAGTTTGACAGGTCCCTACGAGCAGTACTTC.

This chain's CDR3 is CATSRRELLSYEQYF. DNA of the CDR3: TGTGCCACCAGCAGACGAGAACTGTTGTCCTACGAGCAGTACTTC. The chain links TRBV15 to TRBJ2-7; D is unresolved. Trimming removed 2 bases at V and 1 base at J, with 12 bases between. This CDR3 contains 15 residues. Germline V gene data show CDR1 as LNHNV and CDR2 as YYDKDF (reference sequence).

This chain joins TRBV2 and TRBJ1-5; D gene ambiguous. Trimming pared 4 bases from V and 2 bases from J, leaving 12 bases between. This CDR3 has 15 residues. Germline CDR1 is SNHLY and CDR2 is FYNNEI. The CDR3 DNA follows: TGTGCCAGCAGTGTTTATAAGCGTGGCAATCAGCCCCAGCATTTT. Translation gives CASSVYKRGNQPQHF.

This chain connects TRBV18 to TRBJ2-2; TRBD2 aligns across 9 bases. V was clipped by 2 bases and J by 4 bases; unmatched bases: 14. The germline V gene has CDR1 KGHSH and CDR2 LQKENI. The CDR3 is 19 residues long. The CDR3 coding sequence is TGTGCCAGCTCACCAATACGAACGAGGCTAGCGGGGACCACCGGGGAGCTGTTTTTT. Its protein is CASSPIRTRLAGTTGELFF.

The chain links TRBV7-3 to TRBJ1-2; 10 bases are shared with TRBD1. This CDR3 is 15 amino acids long. V gave up 6 bases and J gave up 9 bases; unmatched junction bases: 13. Germline assignment: CDR1 SGHTA and CDR2 FQGTGA. The CDR3, as DNA: TGTGCCAGCAGTTTAGGGGCCGGGACAGGGGCCCGCTACACCTTC. Protein product: CASSLGAGTGARYTF.

The chain has TRBV6-1 and TRBJ2-7, with D uncertain. The germline V gene has CDR1 MNHNS and CDR2 SASEGT. The CDR3 covers 10 residues. The V gene lost 2 bases and the J gene lost 11 bases, with 7 bases spanning the gap. CDR3 sequence reads: CASSELREYF. The CDR3, as DNA: TGTGCCAGCAGTGAACTACGAGAGTACTTC.

The chain is built from TRBV28 and TRBJ1-2; D is unresolved. The CDR3 sequence is 11 residues long. CDR1 and CDR2 (germline): MDHEN, SYDVKM. V lost 5 bases and J lost 7, with 8 bases in between. This CDR3 reads CASSTTIGYTF. The CDR3, as DNA: TGTGCCAGCAGTACGACAATTGGCTACACCTTC.

The chain's CDR3 is CATSRDLGGLEGYSYEQYF. The CDR3 DNA follows: TGTGCCACCAGCAGAGATCTGGGAGGGTTGGAGGGTTACTCCTACGAGCAGTACTTC. The J gene is TRBJ2-7, the V gene TRBV15, with 7 bases that match TRBD2. This CDR3 comprises 19 residues. V shed 0 bases, J shed 0 bases, and the junction held 14 bases outside the gene matches. Germline V lookup: CDR1 LNHNV, CDR2 YYDKDF (reference sequence).

CDR3 region: CASSLSGNTGELFF. In DNA form, the CDR3 reads TGCGCCAGCAGCCTATCAGGGAACACCGGGGAGCTGTTTTTT. The chain has TRBV5-1 and TRBJ2-2; D remains unclear. Germline V gene data show CDR1 as SGHRS and CDR2 as YFSETQ. Deletions cut 4 bases from V and 1 base from J, with 8 bases between. This CDR3 is built from 14 residues.

This clone was picked up one time. V is TRBV7-3 and J is TRBJ2-2; possible D gene TRBD2, 5 bases. V lost 9 bases and J lost 1, with 9 bases in between. The CDR3 is 13 residues long. Per the germline V gene, CDR1 is SGHTA and CDR2 is FQGTGA. CDR3 nucleotide sequence: TGTGCCAGTAGAGGGTTGAACACCGGGGAGCTGTTTTTT. Amino acid sequence: CASRGLNTGELFF.

DNA of the CDR3: TGTGCCAGCAGCTCACGGACAGGGATGTTTGAAAAACTGTTTTTT. Amino acid sequence: CASSSRTGMFEKLFF. J is TRBJ1-4 and V is TRBV7-9; TRBD1 agrees at 8 bases. This CDR3 is 15 amino acids long. V was pared by 4 bases and J by 7 bases, with 8 bases of the junction left unmatched. CDR1 is SEHNR, CDR2 FQNEAQ, per germline (reference sequence).

The chain couples TRBV5-1 to TRBJ2-1, with TRBD2 as a possible D gene (5 bases). The CDR3 loop spans 14 amino acids. Per the germline V gene, CDR1 is SGHRS and CDR2 is YFSETQ. V lost 0 bases, J lost 6 bases, and 10 bases lay in between. CDR3 loop: CASSLVLGVNEQFF. In DNA, the CDR3 is TGCGCCAGCAGCTTGGTATTGGGAGTCAATGAGCAGTTCTTC. Complete variable domain (other parts from reference TRBV5-1 and TRBJ2-1): KAGVTQTPRYLIKTRGQQVTLSCSPISGHRSVSWYQQTPGQGLQFLFEYFSETQRNKGNFPGRFSGRQFSNSRSEMNVSTLELGDSALYLCASSLVLGVNEQFFGPGTRLTVL.

This chain uses TRBV5-5 with TRBJ1-5, with D maybe TRBD1 (6 bases). Germline V lookup: CDR1 SGHKS, CDR2 YYEKEE (reference sequence). V was clipped by 4 bases and J by 7 bases, with 15 bases between them. This CDR3 is built from 14 residues. This chain's CDR3 is CASSRTAMGQPQHF. For the CDR3, the DNA is TGTGCCAGCAGCAGGACAGCCATGGGACAGCCCCAGCATTTT.

The chain has TRBV28 and TRBJ1-5; 7 positions match TRBD1. V lost 5 bases to trimming and J lost 9 bases; unmatched junction nucleotides: 13. Germline V gene lookup returns CDR1 MDHEN and CDR2 SYDVKM. The length of the CDR3 is 15 residues. The CDR3 region has the DNA TGTGCCAGCAGTAAAGGGGGGACAGAAGCGAGGCCCCAGCATTTT. Translated, it gives CASSKGGTEARPQHF.

The chain links TRBV2 to TRBJ1-5; weak D call: TRBD1 (6 bases). CDR1 and CDR2 (germline): SNHLY, FYNNEI. With 4 bases removed from V and 3 bases from J, the gap between germline ends came to 16 bases. This CDR3 region has 16 residues. The CDR3 DNA reads TGTGCCAGCAGTGGTTCCTTGAGACAGGACAATCAGCCCCAGCATTTT. It encodes CASSGSLRQDNQPQHF.

With regard to this clone: Other DNA sequences in this sample translate to the same CDR3. The chain carries TRBV19 and TRBJ2-7; a possible D gene is TRBD1 (6 bases). The length of the CDR3 is 14 residues. Germline values: CDR1 LNHDA, CDR2 SQIVND (reference sequence). V gave up 1 base and J gave up 6 bases, with 13 bases separating them. DNA for the CDR3: TGTGCCAGTAGTATAGGTACAGGGCTTCGCGAGCAGTACTTC. Amino acids: CASSIGTGLREQYF.

The sample holds one count of this clone. The chain has TRBV11-2 and TRBJ1-4, with D possibly TRBD1 on 5 matching bases. The CDR3 covers 16 residues. Trimming cost V 6 bases and J 2 bases, with 16 bases left between them. Germline CDR1 SGHAT, CDR2 FQNNGV. As DNA, the CDR3 is TGTGCCAGCAGAAAAGGAGGGGCAGGGACTAATGAAAAACTGTTTTTT. Residues: CASRKGGAGTNEKLFF.

The CDR3: CAWSWRGGDQPQHF. The CDR3 DNA reads as TGTGCCTGGAGTTGGAGGGGGGGGGATCAGCCCCAGCATTTT. The gene calls are TRBV30 and TRBJ1-5, with D possibly being TRBD1 (6 bases). Trimming took off 2 bases at V and 5 bases at J, with 13 bases between the two ends. The CDR3 is 14 amino acids. Germline-derived CDR1 and CDR2 are GTSNPN and SVGIG (reference sequence).

The V and J genes are TRBV5-1 and TRBJ2-5, with D perhaps matching TRBD2 (5 bases). Deletions cut 2 bases from V and 0 bases from J, with 8 bases between. CDR1 SGHRS and CDR2 YFSETQ come from the germline V gene. This CDR3 has 14 residues. Here the CDR3 reads CASSFAGYQETQYF. CDR3 DNA: TGCGCCAGCAGCTTCGCGGGTTACCAAGAGACCCAGTACTTC.

The chain recombines TRBV27 with TRBJ1-1; D is ambiguous. Germline V gives CDR1 MNHEY, CDR2 SMNVEV (reference sequence). V dropped 5 bases and J dropped 0 bases, with 13 bases sitting between them. CDR3 length: 15 amino acids. The CDR3 bases are TGTGCCAGCAGTCCGTTCAGGTCCTTGAACACTGAAGCTTTCTTT. Its protein is CASSPFRSLNTEAFF.

V and J are TRBV5-1 and TRBJ1-2; 7 bases line up with TRBD1. Germline CDR1 reads SGHRS; CDR2 reads YFSETQ. This CDR3 spans 13 amino acids. V shed 4 bases, J shed 4 bases, and the junction held 4 bases outside the gene matches. The CDR3 DNA reads as TGCGCCAGCAGCCCGGGACAGCTCTATGGCTACACCTTC. Residues: CASSPGQLYGYTF.

This chain links TRBV6-1 with TRBJ2-1, with a tentative D call TRBD2 (5 bases). V was shortened by 6 bases and J by 0 bases, with 9 bases between the two germline ends. The CDR3 is 14 amino acids. Germline lookup yields CDR1 MNHNS and CDR2 SASEGT. Here the CDR3 reads CASSTRSSYNEQFF. The CDR3, as DNA: TGTGCCAGCAGCACTAGGAGCTCCTACAATGAGCAGTTCTTC.

The sample holds many counts of this clone. The chain combines TRBV11-1 with TRBJ1-5; no clear D gene. The CDR3 totals 13 residues. The germline V gene has CDR1 SGHAT and CDR2 FQDESV (reference sequence). V was shortened by 5 bases and J by 7 bases, with 12 bases between the two germline ends. Written as DNA, the CDR3 is TGTGCCAGCAGCCCCGGTCCCCCCCAGCCCCAGCATTTT. It yields the protein CASSPGPPQPQHF.

The rearrangement joins TRBV4-1 to TRBJ2-7, with a weak D call TRBD2 (6 bases). In germline, CDR1 is MGHRA, CDR2 YSYEKL. V lost 0 bases and J lost 3, with 9 bases in between. This CDR3 spans 14 amino acids. CDR3 region: CASSQEGRNYEQYF. For the CDR3, the DNA is TGCGCCAGCAGCCAAGAAGGGAGGAACTACGAGCAGTACTTC.

Written as DNA, the CDR3 is TGTGCCAGCAGCTTGCAGGGGAGACGGCCCTATGGCTACACCTTC. Translated: CASSLQGRRPYGYTF. The J gene is TRBJ1-2, the V gene TRBV5-6; D possibly corresponds to TRBD1 (6 bases). Germline-derived CDR1 and CDR2 are SGHDT and YYEEEE. Trimming left V 1 base short and J 4 bases short, with 14 bases between. This CDR3 is built from 15 residues.

V and J are TRBV2 and TRBJ1-1; 8 bases agree with TRBD1. This CDR3 has 14 amino acids. With 6 bases clipped from V and 1 base from J, the junction kept 4 bases outside the gene matches. Germline V gene sequence: CDR1 SNHLY, CDR2 FYNNEI. The CDR3: CASSMTGENTEAFF. Here the CDR3 DNA reads TGTGCCAGCAGCATGACAGGGGAGAACACTGAAGCTTTCTTT.

The chain carries TRBV6-1 and TRBJ2-5; the match to TRBD1 covers 7 bases. Germline V lookup: CDR1 MNHNS, CDR2 SASEGT. Trimming took 8 bases from V and 5 from J; bases not matched to a gene: 11. CDR3 length: 14 residues. The CDR3 region is CASGRQGSVETQYF. CDR3 nucleotide sequence: TGTGCCAGCGGGAGACAGGGCTCCGTGGAGACCCAGTACTTC.